Shown below are 15 T cell receptor beta chains from a single sample sequenced in a study of tumor-infiltrating lymphocytes in oesophageal squamous cell carcinoma. TCRdb re-derived calls from the PCR reads in MiXCR, one entry per CDR3 protein. This table holds 15,000 or so distinct CDR3 sequences, over 50% found once. The source material was esophageal tumor tissue. The receptors were gathered from a female donor with esophageal squamous cell carcinoma.

This clonotype was observed a few times. The CDR3 coding sequence is TGTGCCAGCAGCTTATACCCTAGCGGAGGCAATGAGCAGTACTTC. It is translated as CASSLYPSGGNEQYF. This chain links TRBV7-2 with TRBJ2-1; TRBD2 matches 7 bases. The assigned J gene may be wrong: the sequence end matches TRBJ2-7 better. The CDR3 is 15 amino acids. Per the germline V gene, CDR1 is SGHTA and CDR2 is FQGNSA.

The chain has TRBV7-4 and TRBJ2-1; possible D gene TRBD1, 6 bases. The J call is uncertain, as TRBJ2-7 better fits the DNA end. Germline-derived CDR1 and CDR2 are SGHVT and SQSDAQ. The CDR3 totals 15 residues. The CDR3 protein is CASSLSRAGGDEQYF. In nucleotides, the CDR3 is TGTGCCAGCAGCTTAAGCCGTGCTGGGGGCGACGAGCAGTACTTC.

This chain connects TRBV7-8 to TRBJ1-1; 7 bases agree with TRBD1. Germline V gene lookup returns CDR1 SGHVS and CDR2 FQNEAQ. The CDR3 totals 15 residues. V lost 5 bases, J lost 5 bases, and 11 bases stayed unmatched. The CDR3 sequence is CASSHRGQRDTEAFF. In nucleotides, the CDR3 is TGTGCCAGCAGCCATAGGGGACAGAGGGATACTGAAGCTTTCTTT.

This clonotype was seen at least ten times. V is TRBV7-9 and J is TRBJ2-5; the match to TRBD2 covers 7 bases. V lost 6 bases to trimming and J lost 2 bases; unmatched junction nucleotides: 6. The germline V gene has CDR1 SEHNR and CDR2 FQNEAQ (reference sequence). The CDR3 is 14 residues long. Here the CDR3 reads CASRKTSAQETQYF. The CDR3 DNA sequence: TGTGCCAGCAGGAAAACTAGCGCTCAAGAGACCCAGTACTTC.

The J gene is TRBJ2-1, the V gene TRBV7-6, with a possible D match to TRBD1 (5 bases). The end of the DNA fits TRBJ2-4 better, so the J call may be wrong. In germline, CDR1 is SGHVS, CDR2 FNYEAQ. The CDR3 runs 16 residues. CDR3 sequence (DNA): TGTGCCAGCAGGATTCAGGGATGGTGGGGCCAAAACATTCAGTACTTC. Protein sequence: CASRIQGWWGQNIQYF.

There are many counts of this clonotype. V is TRBV10-1 and J is TRBJ2-4, with 7 nucleotides matching TRBD1. Germline V lookup: CDR1 WNHNN, CDR2 SYGVQD (reference sequence). The J segment lost 0 bases and the V segment lost 3 bases, leaving 8 bases of the junction unmatched. The CDR3 has 17 residues. The CDR3 region has the DNA TGCGCCAGCAGTGATTCCGGGACAGATATAGCCAAAAACATTCAGTACTTC. Translation: CASSDSGTDIAKNIQYF.

V and J are TRBV10-3 and TRBJ2-1; D remains unclear. The CDR3 is 14 amino acids. The V gene's germline CDR1 is ENHRY and CDR2 SYGVKD. V lost 10 bases and J 3 bases, leaving 16 bases between the germline ends. The CDR3 bases are TGTGCCACCGCTTACTCGGACGTCTACAATGAGCAGTTCTTC. This codes for CATAYSDVYNEQFF.

The rearrangement links TRBV12-3 or TRBV12-4 to TRBJ2-5, with 8 bases fitting TRBD2. The J call may be incorrect, as the DNA end agrees better with TRBJ2-1. The CDR3 is 16 amino acids. The CDR3 here is CASSLMSGGPKNEQFF. Here the CDR3 DNA reads TGTGCCAGCAGTTTAATGTCGGGAGGGCCGAAAAATGAGCAGTTCTTC.

This clonotype has a handful of counts. The rearrangement uses TRBV7-9 and TRBJ2-1; TRBD1 matches at 7 bases. CDR3 length equals 14 residues. In germline, CDR1 is SEHNR, CDR2 FQNEAQ (reference sequence). V lost 1 base and J lost 6; bases outside the gene matches: 3. CDR3 residues: CASSLGDRSNEQFF. The CDR3 region has the DNA TGTGCCAGCAGCTTAGGGGACAGATCCAATGAGCAGTTCTTC.

Many counts were recorded for this clonotype. J is TRBJ1-4 and V is TRBV18; D may be TRBD1 (6 bases). The CDR3 consists of 17 residues. Looked up from germline, CDR1 is KGHSH and CDR2 is LQKENI. V was clipped by 3 bases and J by 1 base, with 15 bases between them. The DNA of the CDR3 is TGTGCCAGCTCACCGGACAGACAACGGGGAACTAATGAAAAACTGTTTTTT. This encodes CASSPDRQRGTNEKLFF. Looking up the rest from reference TRBV18 and TRBJ1-4 gives the full variable domain: NAGVMQNPRHLVRRRGQEARLRCSPMKGHSHVYWYRQLPEEGLKFMVYLQKENIIDESGMPKERFSAEFPKEGPSILRIQQVVRGDSAAYFCASSPDRQRGTNEKLFFGSGTQLSVL.

The chain combines TRBV6-1 with TRBJ2-1; TRBD2 matches at 7 bases. Matching the DNA end better, TRBJ2-7 makes the J call doubtful. CDR3 length equals 14 residues. Germline V gives CDR1 MNHNS, CDR2 SASEGT. The CDR3 DNA reads as TGTGCCAGCACCTTGCGGGGGATTTCCTACGAGCAGTACTTC. Translation: CASTLRGISYEQYF.

This clonotype was detected many times. V usage is TRBV18 and J usage is TRBJ1-1; unclear D gene. V gave up 0 bases and J gave up 5 bases, with 7 bases separating them. The germline V gene encodes CDR1 KGHSH and CDR2 LQKENI. This CDR3 spans 13 amino acids. As DNA, the CDR3 is TGTGCCAGCTCACCACCACTCGATACTGAAGCTTTCTTT. This translates into CASSPPLDTEAFF.

This clonotype was recorded a few times. The chain employs TRBV7-2 and TRBJ2-5; TRBD1 might be the D (6 bases). TRBJ1-2 explains the end of the DNA better; the J call may be wrong. This CDR3 region has 12 residues. Germline V gives CDR1 SGHTA, CDR2 FQGNSA. CDR3 residues: CASADSHYGYTF. CDR3 DNA: TGTGCCAGCGCGGACAGCCACTATGGCTACACCTTC.

The V and J genes are TRBV27 and TRBJ1-3, with TRBD1 as a possible D gene (5 bases). The V and J ends lost 4 bases and 0 bases respectively, with 16 bases between them. The germline gives CDR1 MNHEY, CDR2 SMNVEV (reference sequence). This CDR3 contains 17 residues. The CDR3 loop reads CASSSGATKNSGNTIYF. Here the CDR3 DNA reads TGTGCCAGCAGTTCTGGGGCTACCAAAAACTCTGGAAACACCATATATTTT.

The table lists this clonotype with a count of one. The chain uses TRBV7-8 and TRBJ2-3; D unclear. The DNA end is more similar to TRBJ2-7, so the J call may be wrong. Germline V gives CDR1 SGHVS, CDR2 FQNEAQ. The CDR3 is made up of 14 amino acids. Written as DNA, the CDR3 is TGTGCCAGCAGCTTTGAAGGGTTTTTCACCGAGCAGTACTTC. Protein: CASSFEGFFTEQYF.